This section outlines one T cell receptor beta chain sequence together with its context. The immunoSEQ assay was v3.0, run at survey level. Clones were sequenced by immunoSEQ multiplex PCR, and TCRdb holds only the in-frame ones, with some missing. The sample carries tens of thousands of clones, roughly 84% recorded once. These data come from a study of long-term antiretroviral therapy in people with HIV. The CDR3 is made up of 14 amino acids. Between the trimmed V and J ends, which lost 4 bases and 2 bases, there was a span of 9 bases. The germline V gene has CDR1 MNHNY and CDR2 SVGAGI (reference sequence).

The V and J genes are TRBV6-6 and TRBJ1-3, with TRBD1 as a possible D gene (6 bases). This TCR derives from a man aged 40-49 years with HIV. This specimen was unsorted PBMCs, taken about 5 years after starting antiretroviral therapy. The CDR3 protein is CASSFTGPGNTIYF. CDR3 nucleotides: TGTGCCAGCAGTTTTACAGGGCCTGGAAACACCATATATTTT.